These 7 T cell receptor beta chains share one sample of origin, sequenced in a study of PD-L1 blockade in urothelial cancer. Measured with immunoSEQ multiplex PCR; TCRdb has only the in-frame clones, and not every one. The sample holds fewer than 45,000 clones; just over 35% are singletons and the top ten take around 9.3%. Specimen: tumor tissue, collected before atezolizumab (anti-PD-L1) treatment. The origin of the receptors is a man aged 55 to 70 with urothelial cancer.

The J gene is TRBJ2-5, the V gene TRBV25-1; 9 bases map to TRBD1. The CDR3 runs 15 residues. The V gene end was trimmed by 1 base and the J gene end by 3 bases; junction bases not matched to a gene: 3. Germline assignment: CDR1 MGHDK and CDR2 SYGVNS. This chain's CDR3 is CASSESGTGKETQYF. CDR3 nucleotide sequence: TGTGCCAGCAGTGAATCGGGGACAGGGAAAGAGACCCAGTACTTC.

This clone was counted a few times. The J gene is TRBJ1-2, the V gene TRBV30; D gene ambiguous. Germline CDR1 and CDR2: GTSNPN and SVGIG (reference sequence). This CDR3 comprises 15 residues. The V and J ends lost 2 bases and 3 bases respectively, with 16 bases between them. For the CDR3, the DNA is TGTGCCTGGAGTCAATGGCTATCACTGGACTATGGCTACACCTTC. Protein: CAWSQWLSLDYGYTF. The full variable domain, in which reference TRBV30 and TRBJ1-2 provide the parts outside the CDR3, is SQTIHQWPATLVQPVGSPLSLECTVEGTSNPNLYWYRQAAGRGLQLLFYSVGIGQISSEVPQNLSASRPQDRQFILSSKKLLLSDSGFYLCAWSQWLSLDYGYTFGSGTRLTVV.

This clone was detected a few times. The chain combines TRBV1 with TRBJ1-2. TRBV1 is termed a pseudogene. CDR3 length: 13 residues. CDR3 DNA: TGCGCCAGCAGCCAACTAGGTCCCTGGGGCTACACCTTC. It yields the protein CASSQLGPWGYTF.

V gene TRBV28 combines with J gene TRBJ2-2; D is perhaps TRBD2 (6 bases). The V end lost 7 bases, the J end lost 7 bases, and 10 bases lay between the germline ends. CDR1 is MDHEN and CDR2 is SYDVKM in the germline V gene. This CDR3 has 12 amino acids. The CDR3 region is CASIGGGGELFF. The CDR3 region has the DNA TGTGCCAGCATTGGGGGAGGCGGGGAGCTGTTTTTT.

V and J are TRBV6-8 and TRBJ1-4; 7 bases are a match to TRBD1. The CDR3 totals 14 residues. The V segment lost 5 bases and the J segment 8 bases; nucleotides outside the gene matches: 8. Germline assignment: CDR1 MNHGY and CDR2 SAAAGT. In nucleotides, the CDR3 is TGTGCCAGCAGTAAACAGGGGAAAGGAGAAAAACTGTTTTTT. This translates into CASSKQGKGEKLFF.

This chain uses TRBV30 with TRBJ1-5, with TRBD1 matching 10 bases. In germline, CDR1 is GTSNPN, CDR2 SVGIG (reference sequence). The CDR3 runs to 15 residues. Trimming cost V 2 bases and J 4 bases; bases outside gene matches: 5. CDR3 DNA: TGTGCCTGGAGTCGGACAGGGGGTGAAAATCAGCCCCAGCATTTT. As protein: CAWSRTGGENQPQHF.

As concerns this clone: Sequence at one end of the junction differs from germline and may be a read error. The chain is built from TRBV6-8 and TRBJ2-5, with D uncertain. Per germline, CDR1 MNHGY and CDR2 SAAAGT. The CDR3 is 12 amino acids. The CDR3 DNA reads as TGTGCCATCAGTGTCTCTCAAGAGACCCAGTACTTC. Amino acids: CAISVSQETQYF.